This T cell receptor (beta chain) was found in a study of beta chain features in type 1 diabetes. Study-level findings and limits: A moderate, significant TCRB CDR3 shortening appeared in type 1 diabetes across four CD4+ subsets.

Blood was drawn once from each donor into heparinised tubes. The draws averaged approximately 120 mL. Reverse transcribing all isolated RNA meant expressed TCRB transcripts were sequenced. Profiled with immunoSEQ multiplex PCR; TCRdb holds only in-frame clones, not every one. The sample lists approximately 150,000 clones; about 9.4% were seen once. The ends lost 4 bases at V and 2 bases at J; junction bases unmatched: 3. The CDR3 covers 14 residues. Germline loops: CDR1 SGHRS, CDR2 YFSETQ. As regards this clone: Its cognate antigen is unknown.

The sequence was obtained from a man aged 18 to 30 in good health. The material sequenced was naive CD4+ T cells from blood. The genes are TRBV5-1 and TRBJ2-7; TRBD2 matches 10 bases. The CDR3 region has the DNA TGCGCCAGCAGCCTGAGCGGGGGGGCCTACGAGCAGTACTTC. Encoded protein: CASSLSGGAYEQYF.